These 3 T cell receptor beta chains originate from one sample sequenced in a study of OX40 agonist ivuxolimab in advanced cancers. Method: immunoSEQ multiplex PCR; TCRdb's copy keeps in-frame clones and lacks some. The table records roughly 60,000 clones, about 85% of them present only once. Material: CD4+ or CD8+ T cells sorted from blood, obtained in a trial of the OX40 agonist ivuxolimab. These receptors originate from an adult with an advanced solid tumor such as melanoma, head and neck, liver or kidney cancer.

This chain joins TRBV18 and TRBJ1-5; maybe TRBD1 (5 bases). The CDR3 has 14 amino acids. V lost 2 bases to trimming and J lost 8 bases, with 13 bases between them. CDR1 is KGHSH, CDR2 LQKENI, per germline. CDR3 in DNA: TGTGCCAGCTCACCAGACCCCGGGGGGGAGCCCCAGCATTTT. Its translation is CASSPDPGGEPQHF. Variable domain in full (rest from reference TRBV18 and TRBJ1-5): NAGVMQNPRHLVRRRGQEARLRCSPMKGHSHVYWYRQLPEEGLKFMVYLQKENIIDESGMPKERFSAEFPKEGPSILRIQQVVRGDSAAYFCASSPDPGGEPQHFGDGTRLSIL.

The chain combines TRBV10-3 with TRBJ1-4, with D possibly being TRBD1 (5 bases). Germline values: CDR1 ENHRY, CDR2 SYGVKD. The V end lost 2 bases, the J end lost 4 bases, and 8 bases lay between the germline ends. CDR3 size: 14 residues. CDR3 bases: TGTGCCATCAGTGAGGGGGGAAATAATGAAAAACTGTTTTTT. It codes for CAISEGGNNEKLFF.

J is TRBJ2-5 and V is TRBV19; D not certain. The ends were cut back, 6 bases at V and 1 base at J, with 12 bases in the middle. There are 14 residues in the CDR3. Germline loops: CDR1 LNHDA, CDR2 SQIVND (reference sequence). The CDR3 protein is CASSDILFQETQYF. CDR3 sequence (DNA): TGTGCCAGTAGCGACATTTTATTCCAAGAGACCCAGTACTTC. The entire variable domain, with the rest obtained from reference TRBV19 and TRBJ2-5, is as follows: DGGITQSPKYLFRKEGQNVTLSCEQNLNHDAMYWYRQDPGQGLRLIYYSQIVNDFQKGDIAEGYSVSREKKESFPLTVTSAQKNPTAFYLCASSDILFQETQYFGPGTRLLVL.